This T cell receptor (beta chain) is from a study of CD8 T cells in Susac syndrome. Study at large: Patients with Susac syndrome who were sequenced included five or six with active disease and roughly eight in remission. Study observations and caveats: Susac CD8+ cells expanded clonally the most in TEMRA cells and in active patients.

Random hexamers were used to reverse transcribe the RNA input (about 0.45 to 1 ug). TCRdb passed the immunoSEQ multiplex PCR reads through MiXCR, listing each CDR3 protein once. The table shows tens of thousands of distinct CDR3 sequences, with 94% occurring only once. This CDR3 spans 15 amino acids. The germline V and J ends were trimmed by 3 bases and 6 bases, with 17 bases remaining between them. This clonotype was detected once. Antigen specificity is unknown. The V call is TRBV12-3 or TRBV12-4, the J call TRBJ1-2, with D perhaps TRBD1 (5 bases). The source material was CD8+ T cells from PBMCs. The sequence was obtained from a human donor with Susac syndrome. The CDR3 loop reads CASSFETHGGDGYTF. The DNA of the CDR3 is TGTGCCAGCAGTTTTGAAACACACGGAGGGGATGGCTACACCTTC.